The 2 T cell receptor beta chains reported below all come from one sample, sequenced in a study of blood T cell repertoires in COVID-19. Clones were sequenced by immunoSEQ multiplex PCR, and TCRdb holds only the in-frame ones, with some missing. The sample has 31,000 or so clones, approximately 89% seen once. The specimen was peripheral blood. All receptors derive from a human donor in a cohort sampled during active COVID-19.

The V gene is TRBV5-1, the J gene TRBJ2-7; 12 bases fit TRBD1. In germline, CDR1 is SGHRS, CDR2 YFSETQ. This CDR3 is built from 15 residues. Trimming removed 4 bases from V and 2 bases from J; junction bases left unmatched: 4. The CDR3, as DNA: TGCGCCAGCAGCGAGGGACAGGGGGCAGCCTACGAGCAGTACTTC. As protein: CASSEGQGAAYEQYF.

The chain employs TRBV4-2 and TRBJ2-3; D possibly corresponds to TRBD2 (5 bases). The length of the CDR3 is 17 residues. The ends were cut back, 0 bases at V and 0 bases at J, with 13 bases in the middle. CDR1 LGHNA and CDR2 YNFKEQ come from the germline V gene. The CDR3 DNA sequence: TGTGCCAGCAGCCAAGATAGAAGCGGTCCTAGCACAGATACGCAGTATTTT. Amino acids: CASSQDRSGPSTDTQYF.